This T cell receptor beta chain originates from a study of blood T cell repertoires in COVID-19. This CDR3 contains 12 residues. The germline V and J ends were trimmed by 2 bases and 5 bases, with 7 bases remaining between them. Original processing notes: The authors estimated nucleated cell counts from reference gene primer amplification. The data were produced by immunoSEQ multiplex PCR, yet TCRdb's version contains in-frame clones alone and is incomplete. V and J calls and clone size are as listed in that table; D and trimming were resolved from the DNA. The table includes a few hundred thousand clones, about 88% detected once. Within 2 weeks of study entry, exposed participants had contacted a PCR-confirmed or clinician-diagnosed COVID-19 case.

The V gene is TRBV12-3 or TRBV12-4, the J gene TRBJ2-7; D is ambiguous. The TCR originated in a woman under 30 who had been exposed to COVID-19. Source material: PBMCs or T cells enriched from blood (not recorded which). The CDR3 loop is CASSLRLNEQYF. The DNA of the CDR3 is TGTGCCAGCAGTTTAAGACTGAACGAGCAGTACTTC.